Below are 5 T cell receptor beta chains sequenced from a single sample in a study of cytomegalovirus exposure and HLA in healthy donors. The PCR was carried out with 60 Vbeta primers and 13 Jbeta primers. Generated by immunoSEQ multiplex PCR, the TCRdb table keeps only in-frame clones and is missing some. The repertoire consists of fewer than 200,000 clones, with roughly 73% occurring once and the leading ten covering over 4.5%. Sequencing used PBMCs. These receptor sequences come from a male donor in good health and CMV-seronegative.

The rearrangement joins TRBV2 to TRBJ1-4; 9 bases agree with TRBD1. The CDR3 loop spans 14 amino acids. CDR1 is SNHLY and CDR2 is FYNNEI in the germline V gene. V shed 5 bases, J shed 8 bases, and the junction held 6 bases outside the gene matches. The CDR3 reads CASSLDRGGEKLFF. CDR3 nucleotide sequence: TGTGCCAGCAGTCTGGACAGGGGAGGGGAAAAACTGTTTTTT. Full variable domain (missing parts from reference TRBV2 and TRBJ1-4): EPEVTQTPSHQVTQMGQEVILRCVPISNHLYFYWYRQILGQKVEFLVSFYNNEISEKSEIFDDQFSVERPDGSNFTLKIRSTKLEDSAMYFCASSLDRGGEKLFFGSGTQLSVL.

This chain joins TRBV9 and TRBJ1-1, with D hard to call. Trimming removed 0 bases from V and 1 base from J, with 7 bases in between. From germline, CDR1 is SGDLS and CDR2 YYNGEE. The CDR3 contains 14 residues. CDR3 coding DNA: TGTGCCAGCAGCGTAGCCACGCGGAACACTGAAGCTTTCTTT. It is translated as CASSVATRNTEAFF.

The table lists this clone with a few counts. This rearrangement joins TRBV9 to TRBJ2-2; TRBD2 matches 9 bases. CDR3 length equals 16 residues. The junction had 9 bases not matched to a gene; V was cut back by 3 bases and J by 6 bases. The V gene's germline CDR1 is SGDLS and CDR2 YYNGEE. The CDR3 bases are TGTGCCAGCAGCGCCGGGACTAGCTCTCGGGCCGGGGAGCTGTTTTTT. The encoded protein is CASSAGTSSRAGELFF.

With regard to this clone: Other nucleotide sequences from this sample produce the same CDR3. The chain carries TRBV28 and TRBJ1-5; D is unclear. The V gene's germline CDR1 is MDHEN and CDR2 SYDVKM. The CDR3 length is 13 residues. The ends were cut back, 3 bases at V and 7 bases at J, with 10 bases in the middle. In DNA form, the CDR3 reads TGTGCCAGCAGTTTCTCCGGGAACCAGCCCCAGCATTTT. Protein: CASSFSGNQPQHF.

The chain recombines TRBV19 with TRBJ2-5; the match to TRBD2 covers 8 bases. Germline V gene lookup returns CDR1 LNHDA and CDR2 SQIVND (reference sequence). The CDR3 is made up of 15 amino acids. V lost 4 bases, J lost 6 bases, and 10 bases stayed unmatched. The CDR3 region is CASSTLAGLGQTQYF. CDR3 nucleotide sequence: TGTGCCAGTAGTACTTTAGCGGGACTAGGCCAGACCCAGTACTTC.